This entry lists 27 T cell receptor beta chains sequenced from one sample in a study of blood T cell repertoires in COVID-19 (dated by TCRdb to about 2020). The library was produced with the immunoSEQ multiplex PCR assay. TCRdb took over this immuneACCESS table, retaining in-frame rearrangements with V and J assigned. Such tables are incomplete; in checked studies, under half of the missing clones stem from an unresolved V gene, and the remainder is unexplained. This sample is represented by a few hundred thousand clones; around 82% of them were singletons. Of the sample, roughly 3.1% is held by the ten largest clones. The material sequenced was peripheral blood. The receptors were gathered from a young woman with acute or convalescent COVID-19.

As concerns this clone: Additional DNA sequences in this sample encode the identical CDR3. The chain is built from TRBV7-9 and TRBJ1-3; the match to TRBD1 covers 9 bases. The germline gives CDR1 SEHNR, CDR2 FQNEAQ (reference sequence). J lost 3 bases, V lost 3 bases, and 0 bases had no gene match. This CDR3 is 14 amino acids long. CDR3 amino acids: CASSLTGGGNTIYF. The DNA of the CDR3 is TGTGCCAGCAGCTTGACAGGGGGTGGAAACACCATATATTTT.

J is TRBJ1-4 and V is TRBV7-2; a possible D gene is TRBD1 (6 bases). The CDR3 contains 16 residues. With 1 base removed from V and 2 bases from J, the gap between germline ends came to 11 bases. Germline CDR1 and CDR2: SGHTA and FQGNSA. The CDR3 loop is CASSLDGGATNEKLFF. CDR3 coding DNA: TGTGCCAGCAGCTTAGACGGGGGGGCGACTAATGAAAAACTGTTTTTT.

V is TRBV2 and J is TRBJ2-5, with D maybe TRBD2 (6 bases). CDR1 SNHLY and CDR2 FYNNEI come from the germline V gene. This CDR3 region has 14 residues. The V end was cut by 6 bases, the J end by 1 base, with 12 bases between. The CDR3 is CASSPRTTQETQYF. In DNA form, the CDR3 reads TGTGCCAGCAGCCCCCGGACTACCCAAGAGACCCAGTACTTC. Together with reference TRBV2 and TRBJ2-5, the CDR3 gives the full variable domain: EPEVTQTPSHQVTQMGQEVILRCVPISNHLYFYWYRQILGQKVEFLVSFYNNEISEKSEIFDDQFSVERPDGSNFTLKIRSTKLEDSAMYFCASSPRTTQETQYFGPGTRLLVL.

The J gene is TRBJ2-3, the V gene TRBV3-1 (or the pseudogene TRBV3-2); maybe TRBD2 (5 bases). CDR3 length: 19 residues. Germline CDR1 and CDR2: LGHDT and YNNKEL (reference sequence). Trimming shortened V by 2 bases and J by 2 bases, and 23 bases separated the two germline ends. In nucleotides, the CDR3 is TGTGCCAGCAGCCAACTTCGAGGGAGTGGGCCAGCGGCCACAGATACGCAGTATTTT. Amino acid sequence: CASSQLRGSGPAATDTQYF.

This chain connects TRBV19 to TRBJ2-1, with TRBD2 matching 7 bases. V lost 1 base and J lost 2; bases outside the gene matches: 5. Per the germline V gene, CDR1 is LNHDA and CDR2 is SQIVND (reference sequence). This CDR3 comprises 16 residues. The CDR3 sequence is CASSIGGGGPYNEQFF. The CDR3 DNA sequence: TGTGCCAGTAGTATAGGGGGGGGAGGTCCCTACAATGAGCAGTTCTTC.

This clone was counted a few times. J is TRBJ1-2 and V is TRBV5-1; D is perhaps TRBD1 (6 bases). V lost 3 bases and J lost 6, with 15 bases in between. This CDR3 has 14 amino acids. CDR1 and CDR2 (germline): SGHRS, YFSETQ. The CDR3 DNA follows: TGCGCCAGCAGCTCAACAGGGAGGGACAATGGCTACACCTTC. It is translated as CASSSTGRDNGYTF.

V is TRBV4-3 and J is TRBJ1-1; 7 nucleotides line up with TRBD1. The CDR3 covers 14 residues. Germline assignment: CDR1 LGHNA and CDR2 YSLEER. V gave up 4 bases and J gave up 5 bases; unmatched junction bases: 7. CDR3 in DNA: TGCGCCAGCAGCCGATCAGGGGGAAGGACTGAAGCTTTCTTT. It yields the protein CASSRSGGRTEAFF.

V is TRBV28 and J is TRBJ2-7; a possible D gene is TRBD2 (5 bases). The germline gives CDR1 MDHEN, CDR2 SYDVKM. Trimming removed 4 bases from V and 4 bases from J, with 8 bases in between. This CDR3 is built from 12 residues. CDR3 sequence (DNA): TGTGCCAGCAGTTCGGGGTTTTACGAGCAGTACTTC. This gives the protein CASSSGFYEQYF.

The chain couples TRBV4-2 to TRBJ2-5, with TRBD1 matching 7 bases. Germline loops: CDR1 LGHNA, CDR2 YNFKEQ. The CDR3 loop spans 14 amino acids. V lost 5 bases to trimming and J lost 3 bases; unmatched junction nucleotides: 6. The CDR3 is CASSTTGTEETQYF. The CDR3 DNA is TGTGCCAGCAGCACTACCGGGACAGAAGAGACCCAGTACTTC.

The chain combines TRBV5-1 with TRBJ2-3, with 13 bases fitting TRBD2. Germline values: CDR1 SGHRS, CDR2 YFSETQ. J gave up 2 bases and V 2 bases, and 5 bases lay outside the gene matches. This CDR3 is 17 amino acids long. CDR3 sequence reads: CASSFAGLAGLTDTQYF. The CDR3 nucleotides read TGCGCCAGCAGCTTTGCGGGACTAGCGGGGCTCACAGATACGCAGTATTTT. Drawing the rest from reference TRBV5-1 and TRBJ2-3, the complete variable domain is KAGVTQTPRYLIKTRGQQVTLSCSPISGHRSVSWYQQTPGQGLQFLFEYFSETQRNKGNFPGRFSGRQFSNSRSEMNVSTLELGDSALYLCASSFAGLAGLTDTQYFGPGTRLTVL.

The J gene is TRBJ1-1, the V gene TRBV30, with no clear D. V gave up 1 base and J gave up 1 base, with 10 bases separating them. CDR3 length: 14 residues. Per germline, CDR1 GTSNPN and CDR2 SVGIG (reference sequence). DNA for the CDR3: TGTGCCTGGAGTGACCTACCCGGGAACACTGAAGCTTTCTTT. Protein: CAWSDLPGNTEAFF.

This rearrangement joins TRBV13 to TRBJ2-1; the D gene is possibly TRBD1 (6 bases). V shed 7 bases and J shed 0 bases, with 7 bases lying between them. Germline loops: CDR1 PRHDT, CDR2 FYEKMQ (reference sequence). This CDR3 has 13 amino acids. Here the CDR3 reads CASNRVSYNEQFF. CDR3 bases: TGTGCCAGCAACAGGGTCTCCTACAATGAGCAGTTCTTC.

This chain connects TRBV6-2 or TRBV6-3 to TRBJ2-3, with TRBD1 matching over 7 bases. V dropped 4 bases and J dropped 4; count of bases not matched to a gene: 8. CDR1 is MNHEY, CDR2 SVGEGT, per germline. This CDR3 contains 15 residues. The CDR3 nucleotides are TGTGCCAGCAGTTCTATTAACAGGGGCGCAGATACGCAGTATTTT. This gives the protein CASSSINRGADTQYF.

This clone was found once. The chain uses TRBV14 and TRBJ1-2; TRBD1 matches 11 bases. Germline V lookup: CDR1 SGHDN, CDR2 FVKESK. The CDR3 covers 13 residues. J was trimmed by 11 bases and V by 4 bases; bases with no gene match: 6. The CDR3 DNA reads as TGTGCCAGCAGCCCCCGGACAGGGGGCGGGTACACCTTC. It encodes CASSPRTGGGYTF.

This chain connects TRBV29-1 to TRBJ2-1; 8 nucleotides line up with TRBD1. CDR1 is SQVTM, CDR2 ANQGSEA, per germline. The CDR3 covers 14 residues. Germline trimming cut 7 bases from V and 2 bases from J; bases unmatched to any gene: 7. The CDR3 bases are TGCAGCGCCCGGCGGACAGGGACCTACAATGAGCAGTTCTTC. Protein product: CSARRTGTYNEQFF.

This clone was counted a single time. The chain joins TRBV27 to TRBJ1-2; possibly TRBD1 for D (5 bases). The V gene lost 3 bases and the J gene lost 2 bases, with 10 bases spanning the gap. Germline CDR1 is MNHEY and CDR2 is SMNVEV (reference sequence). The CDR3 length is 14 residues. This CDR3 reads CASSFGGENYGYTF. CDR3 nucleotide sequence: TGTGCCAGCAGTTTCGGGGGGGAAAACTATGGCTACACCTTC.

The chain is built from TRBV5-1 and TRBJ1-1; TRBD1 aligns across 7 bases. This CDR3 has 14 residues. Germline trimming cut 0 bases from V and 5 bases from J; bases unmatched to any gene: 4. Germline lookup yields CDR1 SGHRS and CDR2 YFSETQ. CDR3 protein: CASSLDRGGTEAFF. CDR3 nucleotides: TGCGCCAGCAGCTTGGACAGGGGTGGTACTGAAGCTTTCTTT.

This clone has a handful of counts. This chain connects TRBV13 to TRBJ1-3; the D gene is possibly TRBD1 (5 bases). Germline V gives CDR1 PRHDT, CDR2 FYEKMQ (reference sequence). The V and J ends lost 5 bases and 1 base respectively, with 9 bases between them. The CDR3 is 14 amino acids. The CDR3 coding sequence is TGTGCCAGCAGCACTCCAGGGTCTGGAAACACCATATATTTT. Its protein is CASSTPGSGNTIYF.

This clone has only one observation. The rearrangement links TRBV19 to TRBJ1-2, with no clear D. Germline V gives CDR1 LNHDA, CDR2 SQIVND (reference sequence). V lost 3 bases and J lost 0, with 5 bases in between. This CDR3 comprises 13 residues. The CDR3 DNA sequence: TGTGCCAGTAGTATGTCAGCTAACTATGGCTACACCTTC. Its protein product is CASSMSANYGYTF.

The rearrangement joins TRBV11-3 to TRBJ2-1; D is perhaps TRBD1 (5 bases). The CDR3 contains 13 residues. CDR1 is SGHNT and CDR2 is YENEEA in the germline V gene. V was pared by 5 bases and J by 8 bases, with 13 bases between. The CDR3 nucleotides read TGTGCCAGCAGCCCCCCACAGGCCGATGAGCAGTTCTTC. As protein: CASSPPQADEQFF.

The V and J genes are TRBV18 and TRBJ2-1; 8 nucleotides match TRBD2. Germline trimming cut 4 bases from V and 3 bases from J; bases unmatched to any gene: 5. The CDR3 is 15 residues long. Germline V lookup: CDR1 KGHSH, CDR2 LQKENI. CDR3 DNA: TGTGCCAGCTCACTAAGCGGGAGCAGCTACAATGAGCAGTTCTTC. The encoded protein is CASSLSGSSYNEQFF.

CDR3 in amino acids: CASSLYGGRGSYNEQFF. CDR3 DNA sequence: TGTGCCAGCAGTTTATATGGGGGGAGGGGGTCCTACAATGAGCAGTTCTTC. This chain connects TRBV27 to TRBJ2-1; perhaps TRBD2 as D (7 bases). Trimming left V 1 base short and J 1 base short, with 14 bases between. Germline CDR1 and CDR2: MNHEY and SMNVEV (reference sequence). The CDR3 spans 17 residues.

This clone was seen a few times. The chain has TRBV7-2 and TRBJ1-2, with 7 bases lining up with TRBD1. This CDR3 is built from 18 residues. Germline CDR1 reads SGHTA; CDR2 reads FQGNSA. The V and J ends lost 4 bases and 5 bases, in that order; junction bases with no gene match: 19. The chain's CDR3 is CASSWGSVSSRGVYGYTF. The CDR3, as DNA: TGTGCCAGCAGCTGGGGTTCAGTGTCCTCCAGGGGGGTGTATGGCTACACCTTC.

J is TRBJ2-1 and V is TRBV24-1, with 11 bases fitting TRBD2. Germline V lookup: CDR1 KGHDR, CDR2 SFDVKD. V was clipped by 9 bases and J by 6 bases; unmatched bases: 12. The CDR3 length is 16 residues. CDR3: CATRASSGRDSNEQFF. CDR3 DNA sequence: TGTGCCACCCGAGCAAGTAGCGGGAGGGATTCCAATGAGCAGTTCTTC.

This rearrangement joins TRBV4-3 to TRBJ1-2; D is perhaps TRBD1 (6 bases). The V gene lost 0 bases and the J gene lost 0 bases, with 20 bases spanning the gap. This CDR3 has 19 residues. Germline assignment: CDR1 LGHNA and CDR2 YSLEER. The CDR3 bases are TGCGCCAGCAGCCAAGATCGTGTGGGTAACAGGGCTCCTAACTATGGCTACACCTTC. Protein: CASSQDRVGNRAPNYGYTF.

The chain joins TRBV10-3 to TRBJ2-1, with 11 bases fitting TRBD2. Germline loops: CDR1 ENHRY, CDR2 SYGVKD. Losses at the gene ends were 6 bases for V and 5 bases for J; bases not matched to a gene: 9. This CDR3 contains 16 residues. Here the CDR3 DNA reads TGTGCCATCAGCGCCGGGACTAGCGGAGGAAACAATGAGCAGTTCTTC. It codes for CAISAGTSGGNNEQFF.

The chain employs TRBV19 and TRBJ2-3; D might be TRBD1 (7 bases). The V end was cut by 5 bases, the J end by 7 bases, with 16 bases between. This CDR3 spans 14 amino acids. Germline CDR1 LNHDA, CDR2 SQIVND (reference sequence). CDR3 nucleotides: TGTGCCAGTAGTGGAGGGGGCGATTTAAATACGCAGTATTTT. The encoded protein is CASSGGGDLNTQYF.